The source of this T cell receptor beta chain is a study of a mutant IDH1 vaccine in newly diagnosed glioma. Study context: Earlier treatment was radiotherapy, temozolomide, or both, with most getting both. Study-level results: Apparently unrelated to pseudoprogression were changes in the top peripheral T cell clonotypes.

The sample's time point: baseline, week 1 (first vaccination visit). Treatment noted: pre-vaccination baseline after standard-of-care therapy. The donors' diagnosis was new WHO grade 3 or 4 astrocytoma that was IDH1-mutant and ATRX-lost. With respect to this clone: Its antigen is unidentified.

Repertoires were generated with immunoSEQ multiplex PCR, while TCRdb's copy carries only in-frame clones and drops some. This sample has 65,000 to 70,000 clones, with about 86% found just once. The CDR3 is 15 amino acids. Trimming pared 1 base from V and 7 bases from J, leaving 14 bases between. The germline V gene encodes CDR1 MNHNS and CDR2 SASEGT. The sequence came from a man aged 25-45 years with glioma. The J gene is TRBJ1-5, the V gene TRBV6-1, with no clear D. Sequences were derived from PBMCs, sampled from a glioma patient treated with radiotherapy, temozolomide or both. The CDR3 DNA reads as TGTGCCAGCAGTGAAGTCCTCCGGGCCGAACAGCCCCAGCATTTT. Translating gives CASSEVLRAEQPQHF.